A selection of T cell receptor beta chains follows, all from one sample in a study of OX40 agonist ivuxolimab in advanced cancers. This table comes from immunoSEQ multiplex PCR, and its TCRdb copy is limited to in-frame clones, with some not included. The data show about 73,000 clones, 88% seen once. The input for sequencing was CD4+ or CD8+ T cells sorted from blood, taken in a trial of the OX40 agonist ivuxolimab. These receptor sequences come from an adult with an advanced solid tumor such as melanoma, head and neck, liver or kidney cancer. Both conserved end residues are part of each CDR3. D genes are given only for firm matches. Only some rows state a clone size, as once, few, many or a class for expanded clones.

v_call	d_call	clone_size	j_call	cdr3_aa	cdr3_nt
TRBV30	TRBD2	-	TRBJ2-1	CARRNSGGDEQFF	TGTGCCCGGAGGAATAGCGGGGGGGATGAGCAGTTCTTC
TRBV11-3	TRBD1	-	TRBJ2-7	CASSSGQGMSEQYF	TGTGCCAGCAGCTCGGGACAGGGGATGAGCGAGCAGTACTTC
TRBV5-5	-	-	TRBJ1-1	CASSLRSAGRGNTEAFF	TGTGCCAGCAGCTTGCGTTCGGCAGGAAGGGGGAACACTGAAGCTTTCTTT
TRBV7-7	-	few	TRBJ1-4	CASSLTLNEKLFF	TGTGCTAGCAGCTTGACACTGAATGAAAAACTGTTTTTT
TRBV6-5	TRBD1	-	TRBJ2-1	CASSFWTGAYNEQFF	TGTGCCAGCAGTTTTTGGACAGGAGCCTACAATGAGCAGTTCTTC
TRBV25-1	-	-	TRBJ1-6	CASSGGAGSSYNSPLHF	TGTGCCAGCAGTGGTGGGGCAGGCAGCTCCTATAATTCACCCCTCCACTTT
TRBV5-1	-	-	TRBJ2-7	CASSWEGERPHYEQYF	TGCGCCAGCAGCTGGGAGGGGGAGAGGCCCCACTACGAGCAGTACTTC
TRBV2	TRBD1	-	TRBJ1-4	CASSGTGTNEKLFF	TGTGCCAGCAGCGGGACAGGGACTAATGAAAAACTGTTTTTT
TRBV19	-	-	TRBJ1-2	CASKNSANYGYTF	TGTGCCAGTAAAAACTCCGCTAACTATGGCTACACCTTC
TRBV6-1	-	once	TRBJ1-6	CASSSGPNSPLHF	TGTGCCAGCAGTTCAGGGCCCAATTCACCCCTCCACTTT
TRBV6-5	-	few	TRBJ1-2	CASSYSKGGYGYTF	TGTGCCAGCAGTTACTCTAAGGGCGGCTATGGCTACACCTTC
TRBV11-2	-	once	TRBJ2-3	CASSLEGDRVGQYF	TGTGCCAGCAGCTTAGAAGGGGATCGGGTCGGGCAGTATTTT
TRBV27	TRBD1	-	TRBJ2-3	CASSTGTGSTQYF	TGTGCCAGCAGTACCGGGACAGGGTCTACGCAGTATTTT
TRBV5-1	-	once	TRBJ2-1	CASSSGAGNEQFF	TGCGCCAGCAGCTCGGGAGCAGGCAATGAGCAGTTCTTC
TRBV29-1	TRBD2	-	TRBJ2-3	CSALVGTNTDTQYF	TGCAGCGCGTTGGTGGGGACTAACACAGATACGCAGTATTTT
TRBV5-6	-	-	TRBJ1-5	CASSSGPGTQPQHF	TGTGCCAGCAGCTCGGGCCCGGGGACTCAGCCCCAGCATTTT
TRBV9	TRBD2	-	TRBJ2-7	CASSVGLAGGPSYEQYF	TGTGCCAGCAGCGTAGGACTAGCGGGAGGCCCCTCCTACGAGCAGTACTTC
TRBV19	-	-	TRBJ2-7	CASSSLRKATHEQYF	TGTGCCAGTAGTTCCCTTAGGAAAGCAACCCACGAGCAGTACTTC
TRBV10-1	-	-	TRBJ1-6	CASSGTVNSPLHF	TGCGCCAGCTCCGGGACGGTGAATTCACCCCTCCACTTT
TRBV2	-	-	TRBJ2-7	CASHNWVNGYEQYF	TGTGCCAGCCATAACTGGGTCAACGGCTACGAGCAGTACTTC
TRBV18	-	-	TRBJ1-4	CASSLGQLSNEKLFF	TGTGCCAGCTCACTCGGACAGCTCTCTAATGAAAAACTGTTTTTT
TRBV6-6	-	-	TRBJ1-5	CASSYSWQAQNQPQHF	TGTGCCAGCAGTTACTCATGGCAGGCGCAGAATCAGCCCCAGCATTTT
TRBV5-1	-	-	TRBJ2-4	CASSRDGGTVENIQYF	TGCGCCAGCAGCCGTGACGGGGGGACAGTGGAAAACATTCAGTACTTC
TRBV6-5	-	-	TRBJ1-5	CASSAEGGSNQPQHF	TGTGCCAGCAGCGCAGAGGGAGGGAGCAATCAGCCCCAGCATTTT
TRBV2	-	few	TRBJ1-5	CASSEARQGRNQPQHF	TGTGCCAGCAGTGAAGCGCGGCAGGGAAGGAATCAGCCCCAGCATTTT
TRBV27	TRBD2	-	TRBJ2-7	CASSTGLAGSYEQYF	TGTGCCAGCAGTACGGGACTAGCGGGGTCCTACGAGCAGTACTTC
TRBV5-1	TRBD1	-	TRBJ2-5	CASSLSPGDSVETQYF	TGCGCCAGCAGCTTATCCCCCGGGGACAGTGTAGAGACCCAGTACTTC
TRBV18	-	-	TRBJ1-4	CASSPRPGAANEKLFF	TGTGCCAGCTCACCACGTCCAGGGGCCGCTAATGAAAAACTGTTTTTT
TRBV5-1	TRBD2	-	TRBJ2-7	CASSFASGSSYEQYF	TGCGCCAGCAGCTTCGCTAGCGGGAGCTCCTACGAGCAGTACTTC
TRBV2	TRBD1	-	TRBJ2-1	CASSFDRAYNEQFF	TGTGCCAGCAGTTTTGACAGGGCCTACAATGAGCAGTTCTTC
TRBV6-5	-	-	TRBJ1-5	CASSYSNTGNQPQHF	TGTGCCAGCAGTTACTCGAATACAGGCAATCAGCCCCAGCATTTT
TRBV7-9	-	-	TRBJ1-4	CASSRGGVSEKLFF	TGTGCCAGCAGCCGGGGTGGGGTTAGTGAAAAACTGTTTTTT
TRBV27	-	-	TRBJ2-3	CASSLWARTDTQYF	TGTGCCAGCAGTTTATGGGCTAGAACAGATACGCAGTATTTT
TRBV6-6	-	-	TRBJ1-5	CASSYGDNNQPQHF	TGTGCCAGCAGTTATGGGGACAACAATCAGCCCCAGCATTTT
TRBV7-8	-	-	TRBJ2-1	CASSLSLAPLYNEQFF	TGTGCCAGCAGCTTGTCACTAGCCCCCCTTTACAATGAGCAGTTCTTC
TRBV18	-	-	TRBJ2-7	CASSPPGTAYEQYF	TGTGCCAGCTCACCACCGGGGACTGCCTACGAGCAGTACTTC
TRBV19	TRBD2	-	TRBJ2-5	CASSIGLAGDETQYF	TGTGCCAGTAGTATCGGACTAGCGGGGGACGAGACCCAGTACTTC
TRBV30	-	-	TRBJ1-5	CAWSPKGPGYSNQPQHF	TGTGCCTGGAGTCCAAAGGGACCGGGATATAGCAATCAGCCCCAGCATTTT
TRBV2	-	-	TRBJ1-1	CASSNTGNTEAFF	TGTGCCAGCAGTAATACAGGGAACACTGAAGCTTTCTTT
TRBV28	-	-	TRBJ1-2	CASQGDVYGYTF	TGTGCCAGCCAGGGCGACGTCTATGGCTACACCTTC
TRBV7-2	-	-	TRBJ2-7	CASSLEGPWGAYF	TGTGCCAGCAGCTTAGAGGGACCATGGGGAGCGTACTTC
TRBV15	-	-	TRBJ2-3	CATSRAASTDTQYF	TGTGCCACCAGCAGAGCGGCAAGCACAGATACGCAGTATTTT
TRBV9	TRBD1	-	TRBJ1-2	CASSPRDRGWYGYTF	TGTGCCAGCAGCCCCCGGGACAGGGGGTGGTATGGCTACACCTTC